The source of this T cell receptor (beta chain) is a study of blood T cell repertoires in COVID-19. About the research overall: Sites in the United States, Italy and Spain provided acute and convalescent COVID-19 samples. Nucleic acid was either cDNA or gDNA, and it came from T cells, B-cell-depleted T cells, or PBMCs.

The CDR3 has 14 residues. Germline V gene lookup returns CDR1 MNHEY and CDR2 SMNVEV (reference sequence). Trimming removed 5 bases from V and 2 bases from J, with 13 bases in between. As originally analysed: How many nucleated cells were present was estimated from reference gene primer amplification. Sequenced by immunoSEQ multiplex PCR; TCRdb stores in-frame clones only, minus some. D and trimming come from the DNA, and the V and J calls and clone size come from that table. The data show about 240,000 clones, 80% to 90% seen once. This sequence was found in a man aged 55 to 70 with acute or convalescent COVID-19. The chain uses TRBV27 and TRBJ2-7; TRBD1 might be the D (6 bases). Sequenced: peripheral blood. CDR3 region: CASSTTGQAYEQYF. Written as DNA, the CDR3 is TGTGCCAGCAGTACCACGGGACAAGCCTACGAGCAGTACTTC.